One sample yielded the 20 T cell receptor beta chains listed below, sequenced in a study of cytomegalovirus exposure and HLA in healthy donors. This PCR relied on a set of 60 Vbeta primers and 13 Jbeta primers. Some clones are missing from TCRdb's copy, which holds only in-frame ones; the method was immunoSEQ multiplex PCR. This table holds 200,000 or so clones, approximately 81% found once. The sample comprised PBMCs. These receptors originate from a man aged 30 to 39 in good health and CMV-seronegative.

The chain combines TRBV2 with TRBJ1-6, with D possibly TRBD1 on 6 matching bases. CDR3 length equals 15 residues. Germline lookup yields CDR1 SNHLY and CDR2 FYNNEI. The V end lost 5 bases, the J end lost 7 bases, and 15 bases lay between the germline ends. Here the CDR3 reads CASSRTVNTNSPLHF. CDR3 coding DNA: TGTGCCAGCAGTAGGACAGTGAATACCAATTCACCCCTCCACTTT.

J is TRBJ1-2 and V is TRBV9; D is unresolved. This CDR3 has 11 amino acids. Looked up from germline, CDR1 is SGDLS and CDR2 is YYNGEE. V lost 0 bases and J lost 8, with 5 bases in between. CDR3 region: CASSVGQGYTF. CDR3 DNA: TGTGCCAGCAGCGTAGGACAAGGCTACACCTTC.

The V gene is TRBV11-2, the J gene TRBJ1-1, with D possibly matching TRBD1 (5 bases). The V end lost 5 bases, the J end lost 10 bases, and 23 bases lay between the germline ends. The CDR3 is made up of 15 amino acids. The V gene's germline CDR1 is SGHAT and CDR2 FQNNGV. Here the CDR3 reads CASSPRGGGTAPAFF. The CDR3, as DNA: TGTGCCAGCAGCCCGCGGGGTGGGGGGACCGCTCCAGCTTTCTTT.

The genes are TRBV4-2 and TRBJ2-7; D is possibly TRBD2 (6 bases). Germline-derived CDR1 and CDR2 are LGHNA and YNFKEQ. The CDR3 runs to 14 residues. Trimming cost V 1 base and J 8 bases, with 15 bases left between them. CDR3 loop: CASSQGTNLNQQYF. CDR3 coding DNA: TGTGCCAGCAGCCAAGGGACTAATCTTAATCAGCAGTACTTC.

This clone has more than one count but fewer than ten. The gene calls are TRBV4-1 and TRBJ2-7, with 7 bases lining up with TRBD2. This CDR3 has 13 amino acids. CDR1 and CDR2 (germline): MGHRA, YSYEKL. With V trimmed by 4 bases and J by 4 bases, 4 bases remained unmatched. The CDR3 protein is CASSLWEGYEQYF. CDR3 nucleotide sequence: TGCGCCAGCAGCCTCTGGGAGGGATACGAGCAGTACTTC.

This clone occurred once. The genes are TRBV5-4 and TRBJ2-5, with TRBD2 identical over 10 bases. CDR3 size: 15 residues. Looked up from germline, CDR1 is SGHNT and CDR2 is YYREEE (reference sequence). V lost 2 bases and J lost 2; bases outside the gene matches: 3. The CDR3, as DNA: TGTGCCAGCAGCTTCGAACTAGCGGGACAAGAGACCCAGTACTTC. It is translated as CASSFELAGQETQYF.

This clone was observed a handful of times. The chain carries TRBV6-5 and TRBJ2-7, with D possibly TRBD1 on 6 matching bases. Germline lookup yields CDR1 MNHEY and CDR2 SVGAGI. There are 13 residues in the CDR3. Trimming left V 7 bases short and J 0 bases short, with 10 bases between. CDR3 in DNA: TGTGCCAGCACAGGACAGAGCTCCTACGAGCAGTACTTC. It encodes CASTGQSSYEQYF.

The chain has TRBV4-1 and TRBJ1-2, with D perhaps matching TRBD1 (6 bases). The V gene lost 0 bases and the J gene lost 8 bases, with 13 bases spanning the gap. This CDR3 has 14 residues. Germline CDR1 MGHRA, CDR2 YSYEKL. CDR3 region: CASSQDRGGVGYTF. The DNA for the CDR3 is TGCGCCAGCAGCCAAGACAGGGGCGGAGTGGGCTACACCTTC.

V and J are TRBV28 and TRBJ1-5, with D unresolved. The CDR3 has 14 amino acids. V shed 2 bases and J shed 3 bases, with 8 bases lying between them. CDR1 and CDR2 (germline): MDHEN, SYDVKM. This chain's CDR3 is CASSLELLNQPQHF. In DNA form, the CDR3 reads TGTGCCAGCAGTTTAGAACTGCTCAATCAGCCCCAGCATTTT.

The V gene is TRBV5-1, the J gene TRBJ2-5; a weak D match, TRBD1 (7 bases). Trimming left V 0 bases short and J 5 bases short, with 14 bases between. The CDR3 runs 15 residues. Germline V gene lookup returns CDR1 SGHRS and CDR2 YFSETQ. This CDR3 is CASSLGGQAGETQYF. The DNA for the CDR3 is TGCGCCAGCAGCTTGGGCGGACAGGCGGGGGAGACCCAGTACTTC.

V is TRBV9 and J is TRBJ2-1, with 11 positions matching TRBD2. CDR1 SGDLS and CDR2 YYNGEE come from the germline V gene. The CDR3 has 18 amino acids. V was pared by 1 base and J by 5 bases, with 11 bases of the junction left unmatched. The CDR3 DNA is TGTGCCAGCAGCGTACGTGCTAGCGGGGGGCCGGTCCACAATGAGCAGTTCTTC. It specifies CASSVRASGGPVHNEQFF.

This chain joins TRBV19 and TRBJ1-6, with TRBD1 matching over 7 bases. The CDR3 covers 16 residues. The ends lost 5 bases at V and 4 bases at J; junction bases unmatched: 8. Per the germline V gene, CDR1 is LNHDA and CDR2 is SQIVND (reference sequence). The CDR3 loop reads CASSAPQGTYNSPLHF. In nucleotides, the CDR3 is TGTGCCAGTAGTGCACCACAGGGGACATATAATTCACCCCTCCACTTT.

The chain links TRBV28 to TRBJ2-3, with a possible D match to TRBD2 (5 bases). Trimming cost V 3 bases and J 4 bases, with 11 bases left between them. The germline gives CDR1 MDHEN, CDR2 SYDVKM. The CDR3 consists of 14 residues. This CDR3 reads CASSFVGSADTQYF. As DNA, the CDR3 is TGTGCCAGCAGTTTCGTAGGGAGCGCAGATACGCAGTATTTT.

The genes are TRBV7-2 and TRBJ2-1; TRBD1 matches 8 bases. V trimming: 3 bases; J trimming: 7 bases; junction bases outside the gene matches: 8. CDR1 and CDR2 (germline): SGHTA, FQGNSA. This CDR3 has 15 residues. The CDR3: CASSFRAGGGNEQFF. CDR3 nucleotides: TGTGCCAGCAGCTTTAGAGCAGGGGGCGGAAATGAGCAGTTCTTC.

The chain is built from TRBV5-6 and TRBJ2-3; TRBD1 is a possible D gene (7 bases). The CDR3 covers 16 residues. The V gene lost 4 bases and the J gene lost 1 base, with 16 bases spanning the gap. Germline CDR1 and CDR2: SGHDT and YYEEEE. CDR3 in DNA: TGTGCCAGCAGCCCCCAGGGGGGTCGTGGCACAGATACGCAGTATTTT. Protein: CASSPQGGRGTDTQYF.

This clone was seen a handful of times. This chain links TRBV2 with TRBJ2-7; 7 nucleotides match TRBD1. Germline loops: CDR1 SNHLY, CDR2 FYNNEI. Germline trimming cut 6 bases from V and 3 bases from J; bases unmatched to any gene: 8. The CDR3 has 14 amino acids. DNA for the CDR3: TGTGCCAGCAGACACGGACAGGCGCGCTACGAGCAGTACTTC. This gives the protein CASRHGQARYEQYF.

The gene calls are TRBV5-5 and TRBJ1-2; 8 nucleotides line up with TRBD1. Trimming cost V 0 bases and J 4 bases; bases outside gene matches: 8. This CDR3 spans 16 amino acids. Looked up from germline, CDR1 is SGHKS and CDR2 is YYEKEE (reference sequence). The CDR3, as DNA: TGTGCCAGCAGCTTGGGTGATCGGGACAGGTCCTATGGCTACACCTTC. Protein: CASSLGDRDRSYGYTF.

The V call is TRBV6-5, the J call TRBJ2-7; maybe TRBD2 (6 bases). The CDR3 runs 11 residues. The V end was cut by 6 bases, the J end by 7 bases, with 10 bases between. Germline V gives CDR1 MNHEY, CDR2 SVGAGI. This CDR3 is CASSPGGEQYF. The CDR3 DNA sequence: TGTGCCAGCAGCCCTGGGGGGGAGCAGTACTTC.

This clone was seen a few times. The chain couples TRBV5-1 to TRBJ1-4; the D gene is possibly TRBD1 (5 bases). Germline V gene lookup returns CDR1 SGHRS and CDR2 YFSETQ. V lost 4 bases, J lost 6 bases, and 13 bases lay in between. CDR3 length: 14 amino acids. CDR3 protein: CASSPRVSDEKLFF. The CDR3 region has the DNA TGCGCCAGCAGCCCCAGGGTTTCGGATGAAAAACTGTTTTTT.

The chain uses TRBV19 and TRBJ2-3; 13 nucleotides match TRBD2. The germline gives CDR1 LNHDA, CDR2 SQIVND (reference sequence). V lost 8 bases, J lost 2 bases, and 4 bases stayed unmatched. This CDR3 comprises 15 residues. The CDR3 sequence: CASLTSGGNTDTQYF. The CDR3 nucleotides read TGTGCCAGTTTGACTAGCGGGGGGAACACAGATACGCAGTATTTT. Combining the CDR3 with reference TRBV19 and TRBJ2-3 gives the whole variable domain DGGITQSPKYLFRKEGQNVTLSCEQNLNHDAMYWYRQDPGQGLRLIYYSQIVNDFQKGDIAEGYSVSREKKESFPLTVTSAQKNPTAFYLCASLTSGGNTDTQYFGPGTRLTVL.